Sequencing of this T cell receptor (beta chain) was carried out in a study of blood T cell repertoires in COVID-19. Whole-study context: Donors in the United States, Italy and Spain gave samples during acute or convalescent COVID-19. In each case, the material was cDNA or gDNA derived from T cells, B-cell-depleted T cells, or PBMCs.

The trim removed 7 bases at V and 4 bases at J, leaving 5 bases unmatched. Germline values: CDR1 LNHDA, CDR2 SQIVND (reference sequence). The CDR3 covers 13 residues. As originally analysed: Reference gene primers were amplified, and this amplification served to estimate nucleated cell counts. Some clones are missing from TCRdb's copy, which holds only in-frame ones; the method was immunoSEQ multiplex PCR. V, J and clone size were drawn from that table, and D and trimming were deduced from the DNA. The profile shows about 160,000 clones, over 80% of them singletons. The genes are TRBV19 and TRBJ2-3; TRBD2 agrees at 7 bases. This receptor was obtained from a man in his 70s who had recovered from COVID-19. Sequencing input: peripheral blood. This CDR3 is CASTPGRADTQYF. The CDR3 DNA sequence: TGTGCCAGTACCCCAGGGAGGGCAGATACGCAGTATTTT.